This paragraph reports one T cell receptor (beta chain). This entry belongs to a study of technical replicates of blood from a handful of donors. Data came from immunoSEQ multiplex PCR; TCRdb stores just in-frame clones and leaves some out. The sample shows tens of thousands of clones, under 99% of them seen only once. Trimming took 5 bases from V and 8 from J, leaving 12 bases between them. Germline V CDR1 and CDR2: MGHDK, SYGVNS. The CDR3 contains 13 residues. The chain combines TRBV25-1 with TRBJ1-4; a possible D gene is TRBD1 (6 bases). Sequencing was done on a sample of T cells isolated from PBMCs. The clonotype was recovered from a human donor in good health. Written as DNA, the CDR3 is TGTGCCAGCAGTCCGACAGGCCGGGAAAAACTGTTTTTT. It translates to CASSPTGREKLFF.